Presented here are 18 T cell receptor beta chains from one specimen sequenced in a study of regulatory T cells in long-lasting Graves disease. Arm-PCR of CDR3 regions and iRepertoire HTBI primers were the basis on which TCR beta libraries were built. TCRdb independently ran MiXCR on the multiplex PCR reads; one entry per CDR3 protein. The sample lists 350,000 to 500,000 distinct CDR3 sequences; 11% to 15% were seen once. Time point denoted: newly diagnosed GD, antithyroid drugs for less than 3 months. Scientists built the TCR library using RNA that was extracted from PBMCs. These data are also associated with another study on T cells in Graves' hyperthyroidism and ophthalmopathy.

The sample here was peripheral blood mononuclear cells (PBMCs), taken at new diagnosis, from a patient treated with antithyroid drugs. The receptors originated from a woman aged 50 to 60 with Graves disease.

This clonotype was found a few times. This chain links TRBV4-1 with TRBJ2-7, with D perhaps assigned TRBD1 or TRBD2 (5 bases each). The CDR3 is 15 amino acids. Germline V gene sequence: CDR1 MGHRA, CDR2 YSYEKL. Trimming shortened V by 0 bases and J by 3 bases, and 12 bases separated the two germline ends. The CDR3 protein is CASSQEAGSVYEQYF. As DNA, the CDR3 is TGCGCCAGCAGCCAAGAAGCAGGGAGCGTCTACGAGCAGTACTTC.

At least ten counts were recorded for this clonotype. The chain joins TRBV7-2 to TRBJ2-5; no reliable D call. This CDR3 region has 15 residues. Trimming removed 3 bases from V and 2 bases from J, with 13 bases in between. Germline V gene sequence: CDR1 SGHTA, CDR2 FQGNSA. CDR3 sequence (DNA): TGTGCCAGCAGCTTTTCAGGAGCCCGACAAGAGACCCAGTACTTC. Its translation is CASSFSGARQETQYF. Based on the CDR3 plus reference TRBV7-2 and TRBJ2-5, the full variable domain is GAGVSQSPSNKVTEKGKDVELRCDPISGHTALYWYRQSLGQGLEFLIYFQGNSAPDKSGLPSDRFSAERTGGSVSTLTIQRTQQEDSAVYLCASSFSGARQETQYFGPGTRLLVL.

The chain uses TRBV10-3 and TRBJ1-1; D ambiguous. V was cut by 8 bases and J by 6 bases, with 10 bases left in between. The CDR3 is 11 amino acids. The V gene's germline CDR1 is ENHRY and CDR2 SYGVKD. The CDR3 region has the DNA TGTGCCATCGGGAAGGGATCTGAAGCTTTCTTT. Translation: CAIGKGSEAFF.

This rearrangement joins TRBV7-9 to TRBJ1-4, with 7 positions matching TRBD1. The ends lost 5 bases at V and 5 bases at J; junction bases unmatched: 5. This CDR3 is built from 14 residues. Per germline, CDR1 SEHNR and CDR2 FQNEAQ (reference sequence). The CDR3 loop reads CASSVDRANEKLFF. CDR3 in DNA: TGTGCCAGCAGCGTCGACAGGGCCAATGAAAAACTGTTTTTT. Variable domain in full (rest from reference TRBV7-9 and TRBJ1-4): DTGVSQNPRHKITKRGQNVTFRCDPISEHNRLYWYRQTLGQGPEFLTYFQNEAQLEKSRLLSDRFSAERPKGSFSTLEIQRTEQGDSAMYLCASSVDRANEKLFFGSGTQLSVL.

This chain connects TRBV9 to TRBJ2-5, with D possibly TRBD1 on 6 matching bases. The CDR3 runs 16 residues. Trimming took off 3 bases at V and 4 bases at J, with 19 bases between the two ends. Germline CDR1 is SGDLS and CDR2 is YYNGEE. CDR3 amino acids: CASSAPGAGDVETQYF. For the CDR3, the DNA is TGTGCCAGCAGCGCCCCCGGGGCAGGGGACGTAGAGACCCAGTACTTC.

This clonotype appeared once. Just one base apart from a much larger clone, this may be a read error. The genes are TRBV2 and TRBJ2-2, with 7 bases that match TRBD1. CDR1 SNHLY and CDR2 FYNNEI come from the germline V gene. The CDR3 length is 14 residues. The CDR3 loop is CASMRGPGSGELVF. As DNA, the CDR3 is TGTGCCAGCATGAGGGGGCCTGGATCCGGGGAGCTGGTTTTT.

The table lists this clonotype with many counts. The chain employs TRBV7-6 and TRBJ2-5, with TRBD2 matching over 11 bases. Germline V lookup: CDR1 SGHVS, CDR2 FNYEAQ. V lost 5 bases, J lost 7 bases, and 9 bases stayed unmatched. The length of the CDR3 is 15 residues. For the CDR3, the DNA is TGTGCCAGCAGCCTAACTAGCGGGAGTTACGGGACCCAGTACTTC. Translation: CASSLTSGSYGTQYF.

This clonotype was seen more than once but under ten times. The chain uses TRBV30 and TRBJ2-1, with 11 bases that match TRBD2. Germline-derived CDR1 and CDR2 are GTSNPN and SVGIG (reference sequence). There are 16 residues in the CDR3. The J segment lost 9 bases and the V segment lost 3 bases, leaving 13 bases of the junction unmatched. CDR3 sequence reads: CAWSKPGLAVLGEQFF. DNA for the CDR3: TGTGCCTGGAGCAAACCGGGACTAGCGGTCTTGGGTGAGCAGTTCTTC.

The sample holds many counts of this clonotype. The chain is built from TRBV28 and TRBJ1-1; tentative D call: TRBD1 (5 bases). The V end lost 5 bases, the J end lost 0 bases, and 13 bases lay between the germline ends. The CDR3 has 15 amino acids. Germline V gives CDR1 MDHEN, CDR2 SYDVKM. The CDR3 nucleotides read TGTGCCAGCAGTCGGGACCGCGCACTGAACACTGAAGCTTTCTTT. Protein product: CASSRDRALNTEAFF.

This clonotype was seen repeatedly, ten times or more. This chain uses TRBV19 with TRBJ2-5, with TRBD1 as a possible D gene (6 bases). The CDR3 is made up of 14 amino acids. Trimming left V 6 bases short and J 3 bases short, with 14 bases between. Germline V gene sequence: CDR1 LNHDA, CDR2 SQIVND (reference sequence). The CDR3, as DNA: TGTGCCAGTAGATGGGGGCTCCAAGAAGAGACCCAGTACTTC. Translation gives CASRWGLQEETQYF.

This clonotype has just one count. V usage is TRBV5-8 and J usage is TRBJ2-3; 10 nucleotides align to TRBD2. The CDR3 has 15 amino acids. V dropped 5 bases and J dropped 6; count of bases not matched to a gene: 9. Germline lookup yields CDR1 SGHTS and CDR2 YDEGEE. CDR3 in DNA: TGTGCCAGCAGACCAGCGGGAGCGGGAGGGGATACGCAGTATTTT. Amino acids: CASRPAGAGGDTQYF.

The V call is TRBV12-3 or TRBV12-4, the J call TRBJ2-1, with D unresolved. V lost 3 bases and J 10 bases, leaving 10 bases between the germline ends. This CDR3 spans 12 amino acids. The CDR3 DNA reads as TGTGCCAGCAGTTTCCTAGGGCGGGAGCAGTTCTTC. Translated, it gives CASSFLGREQFF.

This CDR3 is CASRVNNQPQHF. For the CDR3, the DNA is TGTGCCAGCAGAGTTAACAATCAGCCCCAGCATTTT. This chain joins TRBV28 and TRBJ1-5; D gene ambiguous. The CDR3 spans 12 residues. Trimming removed 6 bases from V and 3 bases from J, with 6 bases in between. Germline V gene lookup returns CDR1 MDHEN and CDR2 SYDVKM.

The rearrangement joins TRBV20-1 to TRBJ1-6; D might be TRBD1 (6 bases). Germline V gene data show CDR1 as DFQATT and CDR2 as SNEGSKA (reference sequence). CDR3 size: 14 residues. V lost 3 bases, J lost 3 bases, and 9 bases lay in between. CDR3 sequence: CSARTDSYNSPLHF. CDR3 DNA: TGCAGTGCTAGGACGGACAGCTATAATTCACCCCTCCACTTT.

The chain carries TRBV13 and TRBJ2-2; D possibly matches TRBD1 or TRBD2 (6 bases each). The germline V gene has CDR1 PRHDT and CDR2 FYEKMQ (reference sequence). This CDR3 region has 15 residues. V lost 5 bases and J lost 7, with 17 bases in between. CDR3 in DNA: TGTGCCAGCAGCATTGGAGGGGGAATGGTCGGGGAGCTGTTTTTT. It is translated as CASSIGGGMVGELFF.

In this sample, this clonotype turned up many times. J is TRBJ2-6 and V is TRBV6-1, with 9 bases matching TRBD1. CDR1 and CDR2 from the germline V gene are MNHNS and SASEGT. The CDR3 totals 17 residues. V was pared by 7 bases and J by 0 bases, with 7 bases of the junction left unmatched. The CDR3 sequence: CASTRGTGTSGANVLTF. The DNA for the CDR3 is TGTGCCAGCACTCGCGGGACAGGGACCTCTGGGGCCAACGTCCTGACTTTC.

In this sample, this clonotype turned up a few times. The chain has TRBV5-1 and TRBJ2-7; maybe TRBD1 (6 bases). Deletions cut 1 base from V and 5 bases from J, with 13 bases between. From germline, CDR1 is SGHRS and CDR2 YFSETQ. This CDR3 is 14 amino acids long. The CDR3 loop is CASSLTRGFHEQYF. The CDR3 bases are TGCGCCAGCAGCTTGACCAGGGGTTTCCACGAGCAGTACTTC.

Ten or more counts support this clonotype. The chain combines TRBV10-3 with TRBJ2-1; 10 nucleotides line up with TRBD2. J was trimmed by 7 bases and V by 4 bases; bases with no gene match: 7. From germline, CDR1 is ENHRY and CDR2 SYGVKD. This CDR3 region has 15 residues. The CDR3 nucleotides read TGTGCCATCAGTGGAGCGGGAGGGCCCACGAATGAGCAGTTCTTC. This codes for CAISGAGGPTNEQFF.